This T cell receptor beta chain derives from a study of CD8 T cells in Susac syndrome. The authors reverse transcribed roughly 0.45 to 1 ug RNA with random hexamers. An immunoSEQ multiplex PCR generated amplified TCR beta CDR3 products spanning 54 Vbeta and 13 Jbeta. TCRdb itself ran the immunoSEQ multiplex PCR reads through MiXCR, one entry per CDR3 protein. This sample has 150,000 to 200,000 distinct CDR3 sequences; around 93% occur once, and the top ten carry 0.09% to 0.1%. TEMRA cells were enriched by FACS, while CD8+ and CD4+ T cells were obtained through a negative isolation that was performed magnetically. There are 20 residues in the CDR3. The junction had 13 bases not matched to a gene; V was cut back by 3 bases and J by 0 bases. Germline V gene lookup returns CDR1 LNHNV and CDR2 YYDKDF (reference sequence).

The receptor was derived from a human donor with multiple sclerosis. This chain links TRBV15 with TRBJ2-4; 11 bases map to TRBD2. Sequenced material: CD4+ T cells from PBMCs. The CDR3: CATSSPTSGSGGGAKNIQYF. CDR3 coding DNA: TGTGCCACCAGCAGCCCCACTAGCGGGAGCGGGGGGGGAGCCAAAAACATTCAGTACTTC.